Below, one T cell receptor beta chain is given with its context. Its cognate antigen is unknown. Read data end 3 residues before the CDR3 end; the end is taken from the germline J gene. These data originate in a study of T cells in women clearing cervical HPV infection. Study-level points and caveats: TRBV6-7 abundance was lower in cases than controls (roughly 0.11% versus 0.16%).

Genomic DNA, averaging roughly 1,200 ng per sample, yielded TCR beta CDR3 via immunoSEQ. Profiling relied on immunoSEQ multiplex PCR, and the TCRdb table lists in-frame clones only, not all of them. The table lists tens of thousands of clones. Germline CDR1 WNHNN, CDR2 SYGVQD (reference sequence). V was shortened by 5 bases and J by 1 base, with 5 bases between the two germline ends. The CDR3 is 13 residues long. The clonotype originates from a woman between 18 and 69 years old with a cervical HPV16 infection that either progressed to CIN3+ or cleared (not recorded which). Sequencing was done on a sample of blood buffy coat. This chain connects TRBV10-1 to TRBJ2-2, with D hard to call. The CDR3 loop reads CASSTVNTGELFF. The CDR3 DNA, read in part, is TGCGCCAGCAGTACAGTGAACACCGGGGAG.